Below, 3 T cell receptor beta chains from the same sample are listed, as sequenced in a study of identical twins. TCRdb reprocessed the 5' RACE reads via MiXCR and lists one record per CDR3 protein. The sample records hundreds of thousands of distinct CDR3 sequences, around 24% being singletons. The same specimen was also included in a second study, on T cells expressing NK-cell markers.

The sample comprised CD4+ T cells sorted from blood. The receptors stem from a woman aged 18-29 years in good health.

This clonotype was counted only a few times. The chain links TRBV5-1 to TRBJ1-5, with a weak D call TRBD1 (6 bases). CDR3 length equals 13 residues. CDR1 SGHRS and CDR2 YFSETQ come from the germline V gene. The CDR3 spells CPGADHSNQPQHF. As DNA, the CDR3 is TGCCCAGGGGCTGATCATAGCAATCAGCCCCAGCATTTT. The entire variable domain, with the rest obtained from reference TRBV5-1 and TRBJ1-5, is as follows: KAGVTQTPRYLIKTRGQQVTLSCSPISGHRSVSWYQQTPGQGLQFLFEYFSETQRNKGNFPGRFSGRQFSNSRSEMNVSTLELGDSALYLCPGADHSNQPQHFGDGTRLSIL.

This clonotype has ten or more counts. This rearrangement joins TRBV19 to TRBJ1-1; D is undetermined. The CDR3 has 13 amino acids. Looked up from germline, CDR1 is LNHDA and CDR2 is SQIVND (reference sequence). The germline V and J ends were trimmed by 5 bases and 3 bases, with 10 bases remaining between them. Here the CDR3 reads CASSPPPDTEAFF. The CDR3 DNA sequence: TGTGCCAGTAGTCCCCCACCGGACACTGAAGCTTTCTTT.

The rearrangement links TRBV20-1 to TRBJ2-3; 9 nucleotides line up with TRBD2. The CDR3 covers 15 residues. Germline loops: CDR1 DFQATT, CDR2 SNEGSKA (reference sequence). J was trimmed by 5 bases and V by 2 bases; bases with no gene match: 8. The CDR3, as DNA: TGCAGTGCTAGAATAGCGGGGGTGCGCAGAGATACGCAGTATTTT. Translation gives CSARIAGVRRDTQYF.